This note documents a single T cell receptor (beta chain) sequence. The CDR3 extends over 14 amino acids. CDR1 is SNHLY and CDR2 is FYNNEI in the germline V gene. Germline trimming cut 5 bases from V and 3 bases from J; bases unmatched to any gene: 1. This sample is part of a study of blood T cell repertoires in COVID-19. Study information: COVID-19 samples from acute and convalescent phases originated in the United States, Italy and Spain.

Produced via immunoSEQ multiplex PCR; TCRdb's table is partial and in-frame only. This table has roughly 300,000 clones, 80% to 90% appearing once. Grouping used clinical history reported by participants in a survey and questionnaire. The V and J genes are TRBV2 and TRBJ2-7; the match to TRBD2 covers 13 bases. Sequencing input: PBMCs or T cells enriched from blood (not recorded which). The sequence was obtained from a woman aged 40 to 50 with acute COVID-19. CDR3 DNA sequence: TGTGCCAGCAGTCGACTAGCGGGGGGCTACGAGCAGTACTTC. Residues: CASSRLAGGYEQYF.